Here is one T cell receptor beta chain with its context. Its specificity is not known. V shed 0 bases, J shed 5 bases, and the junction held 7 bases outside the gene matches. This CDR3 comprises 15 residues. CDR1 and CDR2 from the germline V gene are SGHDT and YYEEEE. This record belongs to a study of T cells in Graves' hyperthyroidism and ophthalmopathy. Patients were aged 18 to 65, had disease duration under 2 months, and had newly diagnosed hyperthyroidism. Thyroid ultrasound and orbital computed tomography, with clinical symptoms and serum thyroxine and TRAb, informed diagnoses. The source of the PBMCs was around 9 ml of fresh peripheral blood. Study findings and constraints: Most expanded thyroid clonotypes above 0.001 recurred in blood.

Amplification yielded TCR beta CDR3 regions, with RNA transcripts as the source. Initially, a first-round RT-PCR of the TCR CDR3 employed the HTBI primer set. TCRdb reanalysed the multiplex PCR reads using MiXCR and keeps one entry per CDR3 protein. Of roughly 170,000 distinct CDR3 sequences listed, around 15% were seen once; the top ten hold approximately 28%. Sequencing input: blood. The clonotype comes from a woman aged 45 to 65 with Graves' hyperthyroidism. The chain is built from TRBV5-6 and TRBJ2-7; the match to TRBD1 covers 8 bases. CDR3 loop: CASSLGQGAYHEQYF. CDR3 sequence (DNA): TGTGCCAGCAGCTTGGGGCAGGGGGCTTACCACGAGCAGTACTTC.